A selection of T cell receptor beta chains follows, all from one sample in a study of response to subunit inactivated influenza vaccine. In TCRdb, the RT-PCR reads were re-called with MiXCR into one record per CDR3 protein. The repertoire has approximately 500,000 distinct CDR3 sequences, over 10% of them found once; the top ten carry about 12%. The sequences come from PBMCs from blood, collected roughly 45 days after vaccination. The receptors were gathered from a man aged 50-59 years who received an inactivated influenza vaccine. Each CDR3 is given with its conserved first and last residue. The D gene is left open where the match is weak. Size tells how often a clone was seen (once, few, many) or the class of an expanded clone, and some rows leave it out.

j_call clone_size d_call v_call cdr3_aa cdr3_nt
TRBJ2-1 many TRBD2 TRBV5-1 CASSLASGTSIYEQFF TGCGCCAGCAGCTTAGCCTCCGGGACTAGCATCTATGAGCAGTTCTTC
TRBJ1-2 - TRBD1 TRBV12-3/TRBV12-4 CASSPGGHGYTF TGTGCCAGCAGTCCAGGGGGGCATGGCTACACCTTC
TRBJ2-5 few - TRBV20-1 CSGGPGIYDRETQYF TGCAGTGGAGGGCCCGGGATCTATGATCGGGAGACCCAGTACTTC
TRBJ2-7 - - TRBV15 CATSSGVSYEQYF TGTGCCACCAGCTCGGGAGTTAGCTACGAGCAGTACTTC
TRBJ1-1 - - TRBV29-1 CSVDMNTEAFF TGCAGCGTTGATATGAACACTGAAGCTTTCTTT
TRBJ2-3 many TRBD2 TRBV29-1 CSISKRLAGATDTQYF TGCAGCATCTCGAAGAGGCTAGCGGGAGCCACAGATACGCAGTATTTT
TRBJ1-2 - TRBD1 TRBV5-1 CASSTRTGGNGYTF TGCGCCAGCAGCACACGGACAGGGGGCAATGGCTACACCTTC
TRBJ2-1 few - TRBV7-9 CASTLGTSSVYNEQFF TGTGCCAGCACCCTTGGTACTAGTTCCGTCTACAATGAGCAGTTCTTC
TRBJ2-3 few - TRBV4-3 CASSQGVKGDTQYF TGCGCCAGCAGCCAAGGTGTAAAGGGAGATACGCAGTATTTT
TRBJ2-2 - - TRBV6-2/TRBV6-3 CASSNMRLENTGELFF TGTGCCAGCAGCAACATGCGGTTAGAGAACACCGGGGAGCTGTTTTTT
TRBJ2-7 many TRBD2 TRBV7-2 CASSLAGGSSYEQYF TGTGCCAGCAGCTTAGCGGGGGGGAGCTCCTACGAGCAGTACTTC
TRBJ2-3 - - TRBV5-1 CASSPQPQGFTADTQYF TGCGCCAGCAGCCCCCAACCTCAGGGGTTTACTGCAGATACGCAGTATTTT
TRBJ2-5 - TRBD2 TRBV7-2 CASSLMGLAGVETQYF TGTGCCAGCAGCTTAATGGGCCTAGCGGGAGTGGAGACCCAGTACTTC
TRBJ1-2 many - TRBV4-2 CASSLATAHDGGYTF TGTGCCAGCAGCTTGGCGACAGCCCATGACGGGGGCTACACCTTC
TRBJ1-1 - - TRBV5-1 CASSPSWRTEAFF TGCGCCAGCAGCCCGAGTTGGAGGACTGAAGCTTTCTTT
TRBJ1-1 few TRBD1 TRBV5-1 CASSSEQGDTEAFF TGCGCCAGCAGCTCAGAACAGGGGGACACTGAAGCTTTCTTT
TRBJ1-2 few - TRBV6-5 CASSYDGIYGYTF TGTGCCAGCAGTTACGATGGGATCTATGGCTACACCTTC
TRBJ2-1 few - TRBV11-2 CASSSLDFSSYNEQFF TGTGCCAGCAGCTCGCTAGACTTCTCCTCCTACAATGAGCAGTTCTTC